The rows below give T cell receptor beta chains drawn from one sample of a study of monozygotic twins with inflammatory bowel disease. From the 5' RACE reads, TCRdb lists one entry per CDR3 protein and no DNA. This listing includes around 97,000 distinct CDR3 sequences. Sequencing was performed on blood. These receptors originate from a human donor with ulcerative colitis or Crohn's disease, or a healthy co-twin of an affected twin (not recorded which). CDR3s include the opening cysteine and the closing phenylalanine or tryptophan.

v_call: TRBV18
j_call: TRBJ1-2
cdr3_aa: CASSPPGGGYTF

v_call: TRBV18
j_call: TRBJ2-7
cdr3_aa: CASSPRDRGHEQYF

v_call: TRBV7-2
j_call: TRBJ2-3
cdr3_aa: CASSLETGGIDTQYF

v_call: TRBV4-3
j_call: TRBJ2-3
cdr3_aa: CASSQGSGQGRKDTQYF

v_call: TRBV18
j_call: TRBJ2-7
cdr3_aa: CASSPPDRTYSYEQYF

v_call: TRBV7-3
j_call: TRBJ2-5
cdr3_aa: CASSLRQTVQETQYF

v_call: TRBV30
j_call: TRBJ2-2
cdr3_aa: CAWSRDRGTGELFF

v_call: TRBV4-3
j_call: TRBJ2-1
cdr3_aa: CASSQDQYNEQFF

v_call: TRBV7-2
j_call: TRBJ1-1
cdr3_aa: CASSLDYGTSFTFF

v_call: TRBV21-1
j_call: TRBJ2-4
cdr3_aa: CASSPLKNIQYF

v_call: TRBV18
j_call: TRBJ2-1
cdr3_aa: CASSPQTGYNEQFF

v_call: TRBV12-3/TRBV12-4
j_call: TRBJ2-5
cdr3_aa: CASSSGTGESETQYF

v_call: TRBV12-3/TRBV12-4
j_call: TRBJ2-5
cdr3_aa: CASSRQGSVDTQYF

v_call: TRBV7-2
j_call: TRBJ2-1
cdr3_aa: CASSLVGEARLLNEQFF

v_call: TRBV7-2
j_call: TRBJ2-7
cdr3_aa: CASSSVRTTGFEQYF

v_call: TRBV28
j_call: TRBJ1-5
cdr3_aa: CASSLGGPRPQHF